A single sample gave rise to the 18 T cell receptor beta chains below, sequenced in a study of blood T cells in healthy people across ages. Alongside a J-beta primer mix, a sample-barcoded 5' primer served in a second PCR lasting 7 to 11 cycles. MiXCR, run by TCRdb on the 5' RACE reads, gives a single entry per CDR3 protein. The sample records about 780,000 distinct CDR3 sequences, 35% to 50% being singletons. Sequencing input: blood. The receptors derive from a man older than 75 in good health.

The V call is TRBV20-1, the J call TRBJ2-1, with a weak D call TRBD2 (5 bases). Trimming removed 6 bases from V and 9 bases from J, with 30 bases in between. CDR1 is DFQATT, CDR2 SNEGSKA, per germline (reference sequence). CDR3 size: 17 residues. The CDR3 here is CSAGPVLTEAFSLEQFF. CDR3 DNA: TGCAGTGCCGGCCCAGTGCTGACGGAGGCTTTTAGTCTTGAGCAGTTCTTC.

This clonotype was seen repeatedly, ten times or more. As DNA, the CDR3 is TGTGCCAGCAGCTTATTGGCGGGGGCCTCCTACGAGCAGTACTTC. Its translation: CASSLLAGASYEQYF. This sequence joins TRBV7-2 and TRBJ2-7; the D gene is possibly TRBD2 (7 bases). The V and J ends lost 2 bases and 0 bases respectively, with 11 bases between them. Germline CDR1 is SGHTA and CDR2 is FQGNSA. The CDR3 has 15 residues.

This clonotype has only a few counts. V and J are TRBV6-2 or TRBV6-3 and TRBJ2-1; TRBD2 matches 14 bases. Germline V gene lookup returns CDR1 MNHEY and CDR2 SVGEGT. V shed 6 bases, J shed 4 bases, and the junction held 11 bases outside the gene matches. The CDR3 spans 18 residues. The chain's CDR3 is CASSPGLAGDNEYNEQFF. The CDR3 DNA follows: TGTGCCAGCAGCCCGGGACTAGCGGGAGACAACGAATACAATGAGCAGTTCTTC.

This clonotype was seen more than once but under ten times. The CDR3 sequence is CASSLDRGGEDEQYF. The CDR3 bases are TGCGCCAGCAGCTTGGACAGGGGTGGGGAAGACGAGCAGTACTTC. The chain uses TRBV5-1 and TRBJ2-4, with 7 positions matching TRBD1. The J call may be wrong; the DNA end is better matched by TRBJ2-7. Germline values: CDR1 SGHRS, CDR2 YFSETQ. The CDR3 is 15 amino acids.

The CDR3 loop is CASSYPRLAGGASALETQYF. CDR3 coding DNA: TGTGCCAGCAGTTACCCCCGGCTAGCGGGAGGGGCCTCGGCCCTTGAGACCCAGTACTTC. The chain combines TRBV6-2 or TRBV6-3 with TRBJ2-5; 12 bases map to TRBD2. Losses at the gene ends were 2 bases for V and 5 bases for J; bases not matched to a gene: 18. Germline V gene sequence: CDR1 MNHEY, CDR2 SVGEGT. This CDR3 region has 20 residues.

V is TRBV5-1 and J is TRBJ2-3; D may be TRBD1 (6 bases). The germline CDR1 and CDR2 sequences are SGHRS and YFSETQ. Trimming removed 6 bases at V and 6 bases at J, with 17 bases between. The CDR3 extends over 14 amino acids. CDR3 DNA: TGCGCCAGCACGGTTCGAGACAGGCGGGATACGCAGTATTTT. Translation: CASTVRDRRDTQYF.

The rearrangement joins TRBV6-4 to TRBJ2-1, with TRBD2 matching 13 bases. Germline CDR1 reads MRHNA; CDR2 reads SNTAGT. The CDR3 totals 15 residues. J was trimmed by 6 bases and V by 6 bases; bases with no gene match: 5. CDR3 residues: CASSAGTSGINEQFF. In nucleotides, the CDR3 is TGTGCCAGCAGCGCCGGGACTAGCGGGATCAATGAGCAGTTCTTC.

This chain links TRBV7-9 with TRBJ2-5, with D possibly matching TRBD1 (6 bases). Germline CDR1 SEHNR, CDR2 FQNEAQ (reference sequence). V was trimmed by 4 bases and J by 4 bases, leaving 13 bases between them. CDR3 length: 14 amino acids. CDR3 amino acids: CASSSQGFGETQYF. DNA of the CDR3: TGTGCCAGCAGCTCCCAGGGGTTTGGAGAGACCCAGTACTTC.

This clonotype has just a few counts. The V and J genes are TRBV10-3 and TRBJ2-3, with D possibly TRBD1 on 6 matching bases. This CDR3 contains 15 residues. Between the trimmed V and J ends, which lost 4 bases and 0 bases, there was a span of 11 bases. Germline V lookup: CDR1 ENHRY, CDR2 SYGVKD. The CDR3 reads CAISADSVSTDTQYF. The CDR3 DNA reads TGTGCCATCAGTGCGGACAGTGTCAGCACAGATACGCAGTATTTT.

The rearrangement links TRBV20-1 to TRBJ2-3; TRBD1 matches 7 bases. The CDR3 runs 14 residues. V dropped 3 bases and J dropped 2; count of bases not matched to a gene: 5. The V gene's germline CDR1 is DFQATT and CDR2 SNEGSKA (reference sequence). The chain's CDR3 is CSASSGGTTDTQYF. The CDR3 DNA sequence: TGCAGTGCTAGTTCAGGGGGTACCACAGATACGCAGTATTTT.

The sample holds a few counts of this clonotype. This sequence joins TRBV7-2 and TRBJ2-2, with no clear D. This CDR3 contains 14 residues. CDR1 and CDR2 (germline): SGHTA, FQGNSA. V shed 1 base and J shed 3 bases, with 6 bases lying between them. CDR3 nucleotide sequence: TGTGCCAGCAGCTTAGGCATACACACCGGGGAGCTGTTTTTT. Its translation is CASSLGIHTGELFF.

This clonotype has only a few counts. The DNA for the CDR3 is TGTGCCAGCAGCCAGACAGGGGACGAGACCCAGTACTTC. It specifies CASSQTGDETQYF. The rearrangement joins TRBV5-4 to TRBJ2-5, with 8 bases lining up with TRBD1. Per the germline V gene, CDR1 is SGHNT and CDR2 is YYREEE (reference sequence). V was pared by 4 bases and J by 5 bases, with 4 bases of the junction left unmatched. The CDR3 spans 13 residues.

This chain links TRBV12-3 or TRBV12-4 with TRBJ1-2; 7 nucleotides match TRBD1. This CDR3 has 15 amino acids. V was pared by 7 bases and J by 0 bases, with 8 bases of the junction left unmatched. In DNA form, the CDR3 reads TGTGCCAGCACCAGGGGACAGCTCCCTAACTATGGCTACACCTTC. It yields the protein CASTRGQLPNYGYTF.

The CDR3 region is CASSGVLGSYNEQFF. The DNA for the CDR3 is TGTGCCAGCAGCGGGGTATTGGGCTCCTACAATGAGCAGTTCTTC. This chain links TRBV9 with TRBJ2-1; D gene ambiguous. This CDR3 region has 15 residues. Looked up from germline, CDR1 is SGDLS and CDR2 is YYNGEE. V lost 3 bases and J lost 0, with 10 bases in between.

This chain uses TRBV20-1 with TRBJ1-4; the D gene is possibly TRBD1 (5 bases). The CDR3 consists of 14 residues. Trimming stripped 5 bases from V and 8 bases from J, with 18 bases between. Germline assignment: CDR1 DFQATT and CDR2 SNEGSKA (reference sequence). CDR3 DNA sequence: TGCAGTGCTGTTTTTGGGGGGATTGGGGAAAAACTGTTTTTT. Protein sequence: CSAVFGGIGEKLFF.

The chain combines TRBV28 with TRBJ2-2; 7 bases map to TRBD1. Germline V CDR1 and CDR2: MDHEN, SYDVKM. V dropped 4 bases and J dropped 3; count of bases not matched to a gene: 5. The CDR3 runs 15 residues. The CDR3 spells CASSSGTAHTGELFF. The CDR3 DNA follows: TGTGCCAGCAGTTCCGGGACAGCCCACACCGGGGAGCTGTTTTTT.

As to this clonotype: A clone one base away is much larger, so this may be a read error. The CDR3 coding sequence is TGCGCCAGCAGAACTAGCGGGAGCAATGAGCAGTTCTTC. Translating gives CASRTSGSNEQFF. The rearrangement links TRBV5-1 to TRBJ2-1; 11 nucleotides line up with TRBD2. J lost 6 bases, V lost 5 bases, and 1 base had no gene match. The CDR3 runs to 13 residues. The germline CDR1 and CDR2 sequences are SGHRS and YFSETQ.

The genes are TRBV5-5 and TRBJ1-2; TRBD1 matches 8 bases. With V trimmed by 3 bases and J by 4 bases, 5 bases remained unmatched. Germline V gene sequence: CDR1 SGHKS, CDR2 YYEKEE (reference sequence). The CDR3 extends over 14 amino acids. CDR3 residues: CASSSDRGAYGYTF. CDR3 sequence (DNA): TGTGCCAGCAGCTCTGACAGGGGTGCCTATGGCTACACCTTC.